The entry below describes one T cell receptor (beta chain). The germline V gene has CDR1 SGHRS and CDR2 YFSETQ. This CDR3 has 14 amino acids. Trimming cost V 4 bases and J 6 bases; bases outside gene matches: 9. Categorization into cohorts depended on clinical history that participants reported. Methods used by the authors: Estimates of nucleated cell counts were drawn from the amplification of reference gene primers. TCRdb keeps only in-frame clones here, not all; method: immunoSEQ multiplex PCR. V, J and clone size derive from that table, while D and trimming were established from the DNA sequence. The profile shows a few hundred thousand clones, approximately 87% of them singletons. The record originates from a study of blood T cell repertoires in COVID-19. Turning to the study itself: Recovery among Cohort 3 donors was established by two negative PCRs, clearance, or symptom resolution. Whether acute or convalescent, the COVID-19 samples came from the United States, Italy and Spain.

The TCR originated in a woman aged 45-65 years in a cohort exposed to, infected with or recovered from COVID-19 (not recorded which). This chain links TRBV5-1 with TRBJ1-1; 7 bases fit TRBD1. Sequenced input: PBMCs or T cells enriched from blood (not recorded which). This chain's CDR3 is CASSDSDRLSEAFF. In DNA form, the CDR3 reads TGCGCCAGCAGCGACTCGGACAGGTTGTCTGAAGCTTTCTTT.